The 31 T cell receptor beta chains listed next were all sequenced from one sample in a study of blood T cell repertoires in COVID-19. Using immunoSEQ multiplex PCR, the repertoire was profiled, and TCRdb retains in-frame clones only, with some absent. Counted here are fewer than 85,000 clones, 82% occurring once; the ten biggest clones make up around 4.5%. The sequenced sample was peripheral blood. Every receptor here comes from a woman aged 55-69 years with acute or convalescent COVID-19.

The V gene is TRBV5-8, the J gene TRBJ2-1; the D is unclear. The germline V gene encodes CDR1 SGHTS and CDR2 YDEGEE. V shed 0 bases and J shed 4 bases, with 8 bases lying between them. The CDR3 runs to 14 residues. CDR3 DNA sequence: TGTGCCAGCAGCTTGGGCTTAGCTTACAATGAGCAGTTCTTC. Translating gives CASSLGLAYNEQFF.

The rearrangement links TRBV19 to TRBJ2-1; 9 positions agree with TRBD2. The germline V gene encodes CDR1 LNHDA and CDR2 SQIVND (reference sequence). This CDR3 spans 15 amino acids. With 2 bases clipped from V and 5 bases from J, the junction kept 4 bases outside the gene matches. The CDR3 DNA sequence: TGTGCCAGTAGTATAATAGCGGGAGCAAACAATGAGCAGTTCTTC. Translated: CASSIIAGANNEQFF.

The chain employs TRBV7-8 and TRBJ1-3, with D hard to call. The CDR3 runs 19 residues. The V and J ends lost 5 bases and 4 bases respectively, with 27 bases between them. The V gene's germline CDR1 is SGHVS and CDR2 FQNEAQ. The CDR3 loop is CASSPPRSFRGARGNTIYF. CDR3 coding DNA: TGTGCCAGCAGCCCACCCAGAAGTTTCCGGGGAGCGCGAGGAAACACCATATATTTT.

V usage is TRBV9 and J usage is TRBJ1-2; D is perhaps TRBD1 (5 bases). The V end was cut by 4 bases, the J end by 4 bases, with 17 bases between. The CDR3 has 15 amino acids. Germline CDR1 is SGDLS and CDR2 is YYNGEE. The CDR3 DNA is TGTGCCAGCAGCCCCCAGGACAATTTAGGCTATGGCTACACCTTC. It codes for CASSPQDNLGYGYTF.

CDR3 amino acids: CASSLTGTSGLGEQYF. The CDR3 nucleotides are TGTGCCAGCAGCTTAACCGGGACTAGCGGACTTGGCGAGCAGTACTTC. The chain combines TRBV11-1 with TRBJ2-7, with TRBD2 matching 11 bases. Trimming cost V 2 bases and J 6 bases; bases outside gene matches: 9. The germline V gene encodes CDR1 SGHAT and CDR2 FQDESV (reference sequence). The CDR3 extends over 16 amino acids.

The chain is built from TRBV7-6 and TRBJ2-7; the D is unclear. V lost 5 bases to trimming and J lost 3 bases, with 14 bases between them. This CDR3 has 14 amino acids. CDR1 and CDR2 (germline): SGHVS, FNYEAQ. CDR3 protein: CASSPNPNNYEQYF. Written as DNA, the CDR3 is TGTGCCAGCAGCCCAAACCCAAACAACTACGAGCAGTACTTC.

Concerning this clone itself: Distinct nucleotide sequences in the sample also encode this CDR3. The gene calls are TRBV28 and TRBJ1-5; D unclear. The length of the CDR3 is 12 residues. Deletions cut 6 bases from V and 3 bases from J, with 6 bases between. Germline V gene sequence: CDR1 MDHEN, CDR2 SYDVKM. The CDR3 DNA is TGTGCCAGCAGGGAGTCCAATCAGCCCCAGCATTTT. Protein sequence: CASRESNQPQHF.

The chain joins TRBV3-1 (or the pseudogene TRBV3-2) to TRBJ1-2; no firm D call. The CDR3 is 13 residues long. Trimming took off 0 bases at V and 8 bases at J, with 10 bases between the two ends. Germline CDR1 LGHDT, CDR2 YNNKEL (reference sequence). The CDR3 here is CASSQDYSSGYTF. The CDR3 DNA reads TGTGCCAGCAGCCAAGACTACAGTTCCGGCTACACCTTC.

The chain carries TRBV15 and TRBJ2-3, with 8 bases lining up with TRBD2. V was pared by 0 bases and J by 5 bases, with 10 bases of the junction left unmatched. The CDR3 totals 17 residues. In germline, CDR1 is LNHNV, CDR2 YYDKDF (reference sequence). In nucleotides, the CDR3 is TGTGCCACCAGCAGAGATGGACGCACGGGGGGGCAAGATACGCAGTATTTT. Amino acid sequence: CATSRDGRTGGQDTQYF. Variable domain in full (rest from reference TRBV15 and TRBJ2-3): DAMVIQNPRYQVTQFGKPVTLSCSQTLNHNVMYWYQQKSSQAPKLLFHYYDKDFNNEADTPDNFQSRRPNTSFCFLDIRSPGLGDTAMYLCATSRDGRTGGQDTQYFGPGTRLTVL.

This clone was seen once. This chain uses TRBV19 with TRBJ1-2, with no clear D. V dropped 8 bases and J dropped 2 bases, with 18 bases sitting between them. From germline, CDR1 is LNHDA and CDR2 SQIVND (reference sequence). CDR3 length: 15 residues. Written as DNA, the CDR3 is TGTGCCAGTGCATTTGATCGGGGAGCGAACTATGGCTACACCTTC. Translated: CASAFDRGANYGYTF.

V is TRBV28 and J is TRBJ2-1; 8 bases agree with TRBD2. With V trimmed by 6 bases and J by 3 bases, 7 bases remained unmatched. The CDR3 is made up of 15 amino acids. In germline, CDR1 is MDHEN, CDR2 SYDVKM. The CDR3: CASRPRRGGYNEQFF. The CDR3, as DNA: TGTGCCAGCAGACCCCGTCGGGGGGGCTACAATGAGCAGTTCTTC.

V is TRBV15 and J is TRBJ1-4; D is perhaps TRBD1 (6 bases). The CDR3 spans 16 residues. The germline V gene has CDR1 LNHNV and CDR2 YYDKDF (reference sequence). With 0 bases removed from V and 5 bases from J, the gap between germline ends came to 13 bases. The CDR3 DNA reads TGTGCCACCAGCAGAGATATTGGGGGCCGGAATGAAAAACTGTTTTTT. Residues: CATSRDIGGRNEKLFF.

This clone came up once. The chain couples TRBV15 to TRBJ1-2; D is undetermined. Per the germline V gene, CDR1 is LNHNV and CDR2 is YYDKDF (reference sequence). V gave up 0 bases and J gave up 8 bases, with 16 bases separating them. This CDR3 region has 15 residues. The CDR3 coding sequence is TGTGCCACCAGCAGAGATTATGATGCGGCGAGCGGCTACACCTTC. It encodes CATSRDYDAASGYTF.

V usage is TRBV30 and J usage is TRBJ1-6; D is perhaps TRBD1 (5 bases). CDR1 and CDR2 from the germline V gene are GTSNPN and SVGIG (reference sequence). The CDR3 is 18 amino acids. The V end lost 5 bases, the J end lost 3 bases, and 23 bases lay between the germline ends. The CDR3 bases are TGTGCCTGGCGGGGGATAGGTGACTCACTCTTCTATAATTCACCCCTCCACTTT. Residues: CAWRGIGDSLFYNSPLHF.

This clone was counted a single time. The rearrangement links TRBV28 to TRBJ2-5; tentatively, D is TRBD2 (5 bases). CDR3 length: 14 amino acids. Germline V gives CDR1 MDHEN, CDR2 SYDVKM. Trimming cost V 6 bases and J 5 bases, with 16 bases left between them. This CDR3 is CASSLRRGGETQYF. DNA of the CDR3: TGTGCCAGCAGCTTGAGGCGCGGCGGGGAGACCCAGTACTTC.

V usage is TRBV7-3 and J usage is TRBJ2-7; D perhaps matches TRBD2 (6 bases). The CDR3 is made up of 17 amino acids. The V end was cut by 3 bases, the J end by 0 bases, with 18 bases between. Germline CDR1 and CDR2: SGHTA and FQGTGA. Here the CDR3 DNA reads TGTGCCAGCAGCTTTCCCTTGGGGGGAGAACTCTCCTACGAGCAGTACTTC. Its protein is CASSFPLGGELSYEQYF.

The gene calls are TRBV11-2 and TRBJ1-3; a possible D gene is TRBD1 (5 bases). The V end lost 5 bases, the J end lost 0 bases, and 11 bases lay between the germline ends. CDR3 size: 15 residues. Germline V gives CDR1 SGHAT, CDR2 FQNNGV. For the CDR3, the DNA is TGTGCCAGCAGCGTTCAGGGATACTCTGGAAACACCATATATTTT. Its translation: CASSVQGYSGNTIYF.

The chain is built from TRBV21-1 and TRBJ2-6; TRBD1 was called by the table and not checked on the DNA. TRBV21-1 is a documented pseudogene. The CDR3 has 19 residues. The CDR3 nucleotides are TGTGCCAGCAGCAAAGGCTACAGGGAGTCGAGGTCTGGGGCCAACGTCCTGACTTTC. This encodes CASSKGYRESRSGANVLTF.

The V gene is TRBV14, the J gene TRBJ1-1; D is ambiguous. CDR1 is SGHDN, CDR2 FVKESK, per germline. CDR3 length: 13 residues. Trimming took off 3 bases at V and 11 bases at J, with 16 bases between the two ends. The CDR3 DNA is TGTGCCAGCAGCCATTTTTCTCGGGTCCCGGCTTTCTTT. Its protein product is CASSHFSRVPAFF. Filled out from reference TRBV14 and TRBJ1-1, the complete variable domain reads EAGVTQFPSHSVIEKGQTVTLRCDPISGHDNLYWYRRVMGKEIKFLLHFVKESKQDESGMPNNRFLAERTGGTYSTLKVQPAELEDSGVYFCASSHFSRVPAFFGQGTRLTVV.

The chain is built from TRBV7-3 and TRBJ2-2, with a possible D match to TRBD1 (6 bases). There are 14 residues in the CDR3. V shed 5 bases and J shed 6 bases, with 13 bases lying between them. CDR1 and CDR2 from the germline V gene are SGHTA and FQGTGA. Here the CDR3 DNA reads TGTGCCAGCAGCACGGTACAGGGCTCCGGGGAGCTGTTTTTT. Its translation is CASSTVQGSGELFF.

V usage is TRBV19 and J usage is TRBJ2-5; possibly TRBD2 for D (7 bases). The CDR3 is 16 amino acids. Trimming took off 6 bases at V and 4 bases at J, with 21 bases between the two ends. Germline V gene lookup returns CDR1 LNHDA and CDR2 SQIVND (reference sequence). CDR3 DNA: TGTGCCAGTAGACCAGGGGAGGGGAATTCAGGAGAGACCCAGTACTTC. This sequence encodes CASRPGEGNSGETQYF.

The chain carries TRBV30 and TRBJ2-5, with 13 bases matching TRBD2. The CDR3 runs to 15 residues. Germline trimming cut 7 bases from V and 5 bases from J; bases unmatched to any gene: 10. The germline gives CDR1 GTSNPN, CDR2 SVGIG (reference sequence). CDR3 DNA: TGTGCCTTTAAAACTAGCGGGAGGGGATCGGAGACCCAGTACTTC. It specifies CAFKTSGRGSETQYF.

V is TRBV29-1 and J is TRBJ1-1; the D is unclear. Trimming removed 0 bases from V and 11 bases from J, with 19 bases in between. The CDR3 is 14 amino acids. Germline V gene data show CDR1 as SQVTM and CDR2 as ANQGSEA. CDR3 nucleotide sequence: TGCAGCGTTGAAGATCTTATGAGCGCGGCGCGGGCTTTCTTT. Translated, it gives CSVEDLMSAARAFF.

This clone was found a few times. The chain couples TRBV5-1 to TRBJ2-2, with 7 bases aligning to TRBD1. Germline values: CDR1 SGHRS, CDR2 YFSETQ. This CDR3 is built from 18 residues. Germline trimming cut 4 bases from V and 0 bases from J; bases unmatched to any gene: 12. This chain's CDR3 is CASSLMVVTGTNTGELFF. The CDR3 coding sequence is TGCGCCAGCAGCCTAATGGTGGTGACAGGGACGAACACCGGGGAGCTGTTTTTT.

The rearrangement joins TRBV5-6 to TRBJ1-3; the match to TRBD1 covers 7 bases. CDR1 is SGHDT and CDR2 is YYEEEE in the germline V gene. The junction had 3 bases not matched to a gene; V was cut back by 0 bases and J by 3 bases. The CDR3 totals 15 residues. The chain's CDR3 is CASSLGQGGGNTIYF. CDR3 in DNA: TGTGCCAGCAGCTTGGGACAGGGTGGTGGAAACACCATATATTTT.

The chain is built from TRBV7-8 and TRBJ1-3; D is perhaps TRBD1 (6 bases). The CDR3 has 19 amino acids. CDR1 SGHVS and CDR2 FQNEAQ come from the germline V gene. Trimming removed 0 bases from V and 3 bases from J, with 21 bases in between. CDR3 loop: CASSLAAGGRGFIGNTIYF. Here the CDR3 DNA reads TGTGCCAGCAGCTTAGCCGCGGGAGGCAGGGGATTCATTGGAAACACCATATATTTT. The complete variable domain, with remaining parts taken from reference TRBV7-8 and TRBJ1-3, reads GAGVSQSPRYKVAKRGQDVALRCDPISGHVSLFWYQQALGQGPEFLTYFQNEAQLDKSGLPSDRFFAERPEGSVSTLKIQRTQQEDSAVYLCASSLAAGGRGFIGNTIYFGEGSWLTVV.

V usage is TRBV19 and J usage is TRBJ2-7, with D perhaps TRBD1 (6 bases). Deletions cut 5 bases from V and 5 bases from J, with 10 bases between. Germline loops: CDR1 LNHDA, CDR2 SQIVND (reference sequence). The CDR3 runs to 12 residues. The CDR3 reads CASSGRGHEQYF. CDR3 DNA: TGTGCCAGTAGTGGCAGGGGCCACGAGCAGTACTTC. Looking up the rest from reference TRBV19 and TRBJ2-7 gives the full variable domain: DGGITQSPKYLFRKEGQNVTLSCEQNLNHDAMYWYRQDPGQGLRLIYYSQIVNDFQKGDIAEGYSVSREKKESFPLTVTSAQKNPTAFYLCASSGRGHEQYFGPGTRLTVT.

The chain is built from TRBV5-1 and TRBJ2-6; perhaps TRBD2 as D (7 bases). Deletions cut 1 base from V and 4 bases from J, with 15 bases between. CDR3 length equals 17 residues. Germline CDR1 reads SGHRS; CDR2 reads YFSETQ. The CDR3 DNA is TGCGCCAGCAGCTTGACACCGGGGGGCGAAGGGGCCAACGTCCTGACTTTC. It is translated as CASSLTPGGEGANVLTF.

The chain joins TRBV7-9 to TRBJ1-2, with 8 bases identical to TRBD1. The trim removed 4 bases at V and 6 bases at J, leaving 7 bases unmatched. Per germline, CDR1 SEHNR and CDR2 FQNEAQ (reference sequence). The CDR3 consists of 14 residues. The CDR3 DNA reads as TGTGCCAGCAGCTGGGGGACAGGAAAGGATGGCTACACCTTC. It yields the protein CASSWGTGKDGYTF.

This chain uses TRBV7-8 with TRBJ2-7, with D perhaps TRBD1 (5 bases). CDR3 length equals 15 residues. The germline gives CDR1 SGHVS, CDR2 FQNEAQ. The ends were cut back, 1 base at V and 3 bases at J, with 13 bases in the middle. CDR3 residues: CASSLGGPGDYEQYF. In DNA, the CDR3 is TGTGCCAGCAGCTTAGGGGGCCCTGGGGACTACGAGCAGTACTTC.

V is TRBV2 and J is TRBJ2-1; TRBD1 matches 8 bases. The germline CDR1 and CDR2 sequences are SNHLY and FYNNEI. Germline trimming cut 6 bases from V and 0 bases from J; bases unmatched to any gene: 4. The CDR3 is made up of 15 amino acids. The CDR3 spells CASRVDRASYNEQFF. In DNA, the CDR3 is TGTGCCAGCAGGGTGGACAGGGCCTCCTACAATGAGCAGTTCTTC.